This is a list of T cell receptor beta chains from one sample in a study of a mutant IDH1 vaccine in newly diagnosed glioma. Antigen specificity for these receptors is unknown. The repertoire was sequenced with immunoSEQ multiplex PCR; TCRdb's copy has only in-frame clones and lacks some. Of under 15,000 clones listed, around 77% are singletons. Sample: PBMCs, taken from a glioma patient whose treatment included an IDH1 peptide vaccine. These receptors all come from a woman aged 40 to 50 with glioma. CDR3s include the opening cysteine and the closing phenylalanine or tryptophan.

CDR3aa,v_gene,j_gene
CASSKRQGYLGEQYF,TRBV27,TRBJ2-7
CASRPIDRSTGELFF,TRBV4-1,TRBJ2-2
CSVEVIQGPFTNYGYTF,TRBV29-1,TRBJ1-2
CASSPIVSSGALSYEQYF,TRBV18,TRBJ2-7
CASSILQGPYEQYF,TRBV19,TRBJ2-7
CASSANPRGGSGETQYF,TRBV9,TRBJ2-5
CASSLEGNNEQFF,TRBV11-2,TRBJ2-1
CASSPNYDGTYGYTF,TRBV6-4,TRBJ1-2
CASSPKREVDEQFF,TRBV7-8,TRBJ2-1
CASSPLGYEQYF,TRBV14,TRBJ2-7
CASRDLWGPGYTF,TRBV5-4,TRBJ1-2
CASSVDRAQYF,TRBV2,TRBJ2-7
CASSLARGTGGPEAFF,TRBV7-2,TRBJ1-1
CASRLHRGAEAFF,TRBV6-5,TRBJ1-1
CASSQEASGTSATYNNEQFF,TRBV4-3,TRBJ2-1
CASSQKDSHSYEQYF,TRBV4-2,TRBJ2-7
CASRPLENTEAFF,TRBV5-6,TRBJ1-1
CASSQSTVYGYTF,TRBV4-3,TRBJ1-2
CASSIGGRVSTDTQYF,TRBV25-1,TRBJ2-3
CSVEGEGKSDYGYTF,TRBV29-1,TRBJ1-2
CASSISANEQFF,TRBV19,TRBJ2-1
CASSLEAVGYTF,TRBV5-1,TRBJ1-2
CASSLSLPYEQYF,TRBV7-2,TRBJ2-7
CASSLGLGSSYNEQFF,TRBV13,TRBJ2-1
CASRLFPGPQGTDTQYF,TRBV7-9,TRBJ2-3
CASSYSRQNYEQYF,TRBV6-5,TRBJ2-7
CASSDYLAATNEKLFF,TRBV2,TRBJ1-4
CASSPRGGQETQYF,TRBV18,TRBJ2-5
CASSVGGLGDQPQHF,TRBV9,TRBJ1-5
CASSLSTGRYEQYF,TRBV27,TRBJ2-7
CASSPGPILGGEQFF,TRBV18,TRBJ2-1
CAITSTSGGSTYNEQFF,TRBV10-3,TRBJ2-1
CAWREGGNYGYTF,TRBV30,TRBJ1-2
CASSLYGTGTGNEQFF,TRBV7-8,TRBJ2-1
CAISEPTGGASNEKLFF,TRBV10-3,TRBJ1-4
CASSQDEGWNTEAFF,TRBV4-3,TRBJ1-1
CASRYVALNEQFF,TRBV27,TRBJ2-1
CASKGDGYTF,TRBV6-5,TRBJ1-2
CASDAGRSGYTF,TRBV28,TRBJ1-2
CSVGWDDNSPLHF,TRBV29-1,TRBJ1-6
CASSQKGQKTYNEQFF,TRBV14,TRBJ2-1
CASSSRRAGVDGYTF,TRBV27,TRBJ1-2
CATSNSVGDTSEQYF,TRBV15,TRBJ2-7
CASSYGRGGYEQYF,TRBV6-5,TRBJ2-7
CASSGRTSMAEQYF,TRBV28,TRBJ2-7
CATSGGGDTGELFF,TRBV15,TRBJ2-2
CASSIAGRQPQHF,TRBV19,TRBJ1-5
CASSDTGTGKYEQYF,TRBV6-6,TRBJ2-7
CASSSADRGGGYTF,TRBV28,TRBJ1-2
CASSPPFTDTQYF,TRBV2,TRBJ2-3
CASSRQGGPYEQYF,TRBV4-3,TRBJ2-7
CASSYRPTGAGNTIYF,TRBV6-6,TRBJ1-3
CASSLKGGADTQYF,TRBV5-5,TRBJ2-3
CASSQAGRGTDTQYF,TRBV4-1,TRBJ2-3
CASSFQENTEAFF,TRBV5-6,TRBJ1-1
CASEDRAYGYTF,TRBV7-9,TRBJ1-2